This T cell receptor beta chain stems from a study of shared clonotypes between healthy human individuals. V gave up 4 bases and J gave up 3 bases, with 10 bases separating them. Germline V gene lookup returns CDR1 SGHRS and CDR2 YFSETQ. The CDR3 is 13 amino acids. Overall study findings and caveats: An expected dependence of interdonor clonotype sharing on sequencing depth was noted. Clonotypes not shared had lower generation probabilities than those common to all four donors.

The repertoire was sequenced with immunoSEQ multiplex PCR; TCRdb's copy has only in-frame clones and lacks some. The data contain about 1 million clones, around 74% of them singletons. About this clone: Antigen unknown.

The TCR comes from a man aged 18 to 30 in good health. The specimen was memory CD4+ T cells sorted from blood. Subset indicated: CD45RA-negative fraction. The rearrangement joins TRBV5-1 to TRBJ1-1; tentatively, D is TRBD1 (5 bases). CDR3 loop: CASSKGLDTEAFF. As DNA, the CDR3 is TGCGCCAGCAGCAAGGGGTTGGACACTGAAGCTTTCTTT.